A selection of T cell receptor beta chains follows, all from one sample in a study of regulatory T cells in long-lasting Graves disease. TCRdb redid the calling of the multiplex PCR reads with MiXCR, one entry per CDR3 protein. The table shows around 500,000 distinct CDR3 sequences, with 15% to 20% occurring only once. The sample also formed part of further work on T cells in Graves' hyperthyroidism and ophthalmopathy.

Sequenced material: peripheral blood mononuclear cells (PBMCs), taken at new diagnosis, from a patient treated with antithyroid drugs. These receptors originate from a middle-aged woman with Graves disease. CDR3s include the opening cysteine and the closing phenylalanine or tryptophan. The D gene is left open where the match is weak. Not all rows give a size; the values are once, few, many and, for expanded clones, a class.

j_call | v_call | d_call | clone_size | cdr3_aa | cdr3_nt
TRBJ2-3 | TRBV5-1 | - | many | CASSLETSTDTQYF | TGCGCCAGCAGCTTGGAAACTAGCACAGATACGCAGTATTTT
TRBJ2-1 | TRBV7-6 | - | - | CASSLVHTDYNEQFF | TGTGCCAGCAGCTTAGTACACACCGACTACAATGAGCAGTTCTTC
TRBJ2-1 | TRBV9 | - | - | CASSVDGLPSPYNEQFF | TGTGCCAGCAGCGTAGATGGACTCCCTAGCCCCTACAATGAGCAGTTCTTC
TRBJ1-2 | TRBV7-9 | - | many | CASSLGSTGDYGYTF | TGTGCCAGCAGCTTAGGTTCCACTGGGGACTATGGCTACACCTTC
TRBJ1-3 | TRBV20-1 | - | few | CSASAEVGNTIYF | TGCAGTGCTAGTGCCGAAGTTGGAAACACCATATATTTT
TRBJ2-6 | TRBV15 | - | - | CATGLRNSGANVLTF | TGTGCCACCGGCCTGCGAAACTCTGGGGCCAACGTCCTGACTTTC
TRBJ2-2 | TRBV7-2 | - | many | CASRQTGLTGELFF | TGTGCCAGCAGACAGACAGGTCTCACCGGGGAGCTGTTTTTT
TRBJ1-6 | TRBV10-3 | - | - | CAISVDPARGGNSPLHF | TGTGCCATCAGTGTGGATCCCGCCCGTGGGGGTAATTCACCCCTCCACTTT
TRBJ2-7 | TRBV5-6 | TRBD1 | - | CASSPLGTGAYEQYF | TGTGCCAGCAGCCCTTTAGGGACAGGGGCCTACGAGCAGTACTTC
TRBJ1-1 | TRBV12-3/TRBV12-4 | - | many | CASSPRRGPSAFF | TGTGCCAGCAGCCCACGAAGAGGACCCTCAGCTTTCTTT
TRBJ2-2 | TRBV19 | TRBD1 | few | CASSIVGTVPGELFF | TGTGCCAGTAGTATAGTAGGGACAGTACCCGGGGAGCTGTTTTTT